The 10 T cell receptor beta chains listed next were all sequenced from one sample in a study of T cells after yellow fever vaccination. Each CDR3 protein is one row after TCRdb ran MiXCR on the 5' RACE reads. The repertoire consists of approximately 300,000 distinct CDR3 sequences, with over 10% occurring once and the leading ten covering roughly 0.5%. The specimen comprised CD4+ T cells sorted from PBMCs, sampled 45 days after the yellow fever booster vaccination. Receptors originate from a man aged 25-45 years who received the YFV17D yellow fever vaccine.

The gene calls are TRBV3-1 and TRBJ1-1; 9 bases map to TRBD1. CDR1 is LGHDT and CDR2 is YNNKEL in the germline V gene (reference sequence). The CDR3 is made up of 14 amino acids. V shed 4 bases, J shed 4 bases, and the junction held 4 bases outside the gene matches. CDR3 DNA sequence: TGTGCCAGCAGCCTGACAGGGGGTGGCACTGAAGCTTTCTTT. Protein: CASSLTGGGTEAFF.

The chain combines TRBV7-2 with TRBJ2-7; 9 nucleotides align to TRBD1. V shed 6 bases, J shed 5 bases, and the junction held 11 bases outside the gene matches. CDR3 length: 15 amino acids. Germline V gene lookup returns CDR1 SGHTA and CDR2 FQGNSA. CDR3 bases: TGTGCCAGCAGGCCATGGGGACAGGGAAGTGACGAGCAGTACTTC. The encoded protein is CASRPWGQGSDEQYF.

This clonotype has a count of ten or more. The genes are TRBV28 and TRBJ2-7; weak D call: TRBD1 (6 bases). V was clipped by 5 bases and J by 3 bases, with 11 bases between them. Germline CDR1 reads MDHEN; CDR2 reads SYDVKM. This CDR3 spans 13 amino acids. CDR3 bases: TGTGCCAGCAGTCCCCGGGACAACTACGAGCAGTACTTC. Protein sequence: CASSPRDNYEQYF.

The chain is built from TRBV15 and TRBJ2-3, with D unclear. V lost 3 bases, J lost 6 bases, and 16 bases lay in between. This CDR3 contains 15 residues. Germline CDR1 is LNHNV and CDR2 is YYDKDF (reference sequence). CDR3 DNA sequence: TGTGCCACCAGCAGGGGGAATACCCGGTTGGATACGCAGTATTTT. Amino acid sequence: CATSRGNTRLDTQYF.

The chain combines TRBV5-6 with TRBJ2-3; 11 nucleotides align to TRBD2. Germline CDR1 SGHDT, CDR2 YYEEEE. The CDR3 is 18 amino acids. V lost 1 base to trimming and J lost 6 bases; unmatched junction nucleotides: 13. Here the CDR3 DNA reads TGTGCCAGCAGCTTGTTGGGTAGCGGGAGGGCTTCACGTGATACGCAGTATTTT. This sequence encodes CASSLLGSGRASRDTQYF.

This clonotype was recorded a few times. CDR3 in amino acids: CAASSVTNTGELFF. Written as DNA, the CDR3 is TGTGCCGCCTCGAGCGTGACGAACACCGGGGAGCTGTTTTTT. The V gene is TRBV24-1, the J gene TRBJ2-2; D is ambiguous. Germline V gene sequence: CDR1 KGHDR, CDR2 SFDVKD. The ends were cut back, 12 bases at V and 0 bases at J, with 13 bases in the middle. There are 14 residues in the CDR3.

This clonotype was found a few times. CDR3 protein: CASHQGGYEQYF. CDR3 sequence (DNA): TGTGCCAGCCACCAGGGGGGTTACGAGCAGTACTTC. This chain links TRBV28 with TRBJ2-7; possible D gene TRBD1, 7 bases. The V and J ends lost 8 bases and 4 bases respectively, with 12 bases between them. Germline values: CDR1 MDHEN, CDR2 SYDVKM. The CDR3 is 12 amino acids.

Only a few counts were recorded for this clonotype. This chain connects TRBV5-6 to TRBJ2-2, with D possibly matching TRBD2 (5 bases). The CDR3 covers 15 residues. CDR1 is SGHDT, CDR2 YYEEEE, per germline. The V end lost 4 bases, the J end lost 6 bases, and 16 bases lay between the germline ends. Here the CDR3 reads CASSLAGGVAGELFF. DNA for the CDR3: TGTGCCAGCAGCCTGGCTGGAGGCGTGGCCGGGGAGCTGTTTTTT.

This clonotype has only a few counts. The chain couples TRBV4-3 to TRBJ2-5; no clear D gene. The CDR3 totals 18 residues. Looked up from germline, CDR1 is LGHNA and CDR2 is YSLEER. V was clipped by 1 base and J by 0 bases, with 18 bases between them. The CDR3 reads CASSQGYPGSADQETQYF. The CDR3 nucleotides are TGCGCCAGCAGCCAAGGCTATCCCGGCTCGGCGGACCAAGAGACCCAGTACTTC.

This clonotype was counted between two and nine times. The J gene is TRBJ2-7, the V gene TRBV20-1; tentatively, D is TRBD1 or TRBD2 (5 bases each). Trimming removed 2 bases from V and 0 bases from J, with 14 bases in between. There are 15 residues in the CDR3. Germline-derived CDR1 and CDR2 are DFQATT and SNEGSKA (reference sequence). CDR3 protein: CSARLSGRYSYEQYF. In DNA, the CDR3 is TGCAGTGCTAGACTATCGGGACGGTACTCCTACGAGCAGTACTTC.